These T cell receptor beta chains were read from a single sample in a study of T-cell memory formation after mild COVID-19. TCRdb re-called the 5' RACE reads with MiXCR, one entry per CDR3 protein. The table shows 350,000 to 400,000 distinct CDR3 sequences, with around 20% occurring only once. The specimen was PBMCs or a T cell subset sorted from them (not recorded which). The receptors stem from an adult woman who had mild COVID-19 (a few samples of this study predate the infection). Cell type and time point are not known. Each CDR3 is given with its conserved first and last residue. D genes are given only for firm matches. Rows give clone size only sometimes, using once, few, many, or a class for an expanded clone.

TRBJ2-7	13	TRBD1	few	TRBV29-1	TGCAGCGTCCTAGGACAGGGGGGTTCCGAGCAGTACTTC	CSVLGQGGSEQYF
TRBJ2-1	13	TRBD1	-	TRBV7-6	TGTGCCAGCAGCCGACAGGGGTCCAATGAGCAGTTCTTC	CASSRQGSNEQFF
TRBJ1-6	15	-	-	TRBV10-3	TGTGCCATCAGTGAGTCCCTGACAGAGAATTCACCCCTCCACTTT	CAISESLTENSPLHF
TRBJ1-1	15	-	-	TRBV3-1	TGTGCCAGCAGTCCAAGAGAAGGGCTGAACACTGAAGCTTTCTTT	CASSPREGLNTEAFF
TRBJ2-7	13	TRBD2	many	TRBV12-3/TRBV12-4	TGTGCCAGCAGTTCGGGACTAGCCTACGAGCAGTACTTC	CASSSGLAYEQYF
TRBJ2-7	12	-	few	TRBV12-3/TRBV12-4	TGTGCCAGCAGTTTCGTGACCTACGAGCAGTACTTC	CASSFVTYEQYF
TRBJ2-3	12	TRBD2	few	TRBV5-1	TGCGCCAGCAGCCCAGCGGGGGGGCCGCAGTATTTT	CASSPAGGPQYF
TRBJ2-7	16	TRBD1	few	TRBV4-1	TGCGCCAGCAGCCAAGGGACAGGGGGCGGAACCTACGAGCAGTACTTC	CASSQGTGGGTYEQYF
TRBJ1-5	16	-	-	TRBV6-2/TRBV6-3	TGTGCCAGCAGACTCGGAGGGGGGAGGTCCAATCAGCCCCAGCATTTT	CASRLGGGRSNQPQHF
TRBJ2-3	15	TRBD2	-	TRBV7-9	TGTGCCAGCAGCCTAGCGGGAGGGTTCACAGATACGCAGTATTTT	CASSLAGGFTDTQYF
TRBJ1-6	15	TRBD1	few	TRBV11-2	TGTGCCAGCAGCCCAGGGGGACAGTATAATTCACCCCTCCACTTT	CASSPGGQYNSPLHF
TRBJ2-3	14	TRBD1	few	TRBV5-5	TGTGCCAGCAGCGTCGGACAGGCCGAAGATACGCAGTATTTT	CASSVGQAEDTQYF
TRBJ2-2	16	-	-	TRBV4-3	TGCGCCAGCAGCCGGCAGGTCAGGGACCCTACCGGGGAGCTGTTTTTT	CASSRQVRDPTGELFF
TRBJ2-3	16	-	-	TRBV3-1	TGTGCCAGCAGCCAAGCGGCGGGGGCCTGGGCAGATACGCAGTATTTT	CASSQAAGAWADTQYF
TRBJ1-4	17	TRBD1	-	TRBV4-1	TGCGCCAGCAGCCAAGTTGACAGGGGGACAACTAATGAAAAACTGTTTTTT	CASSQVDRGTTNEKLFF
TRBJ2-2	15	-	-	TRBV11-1	TGTGCCAGCAGCGTGGGACAAGCACTCACCGGGGAGCTGTTTTTT	CASSVGQALTGELFF
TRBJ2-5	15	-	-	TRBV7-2	TGTGCCAGCAGTTACCCTCTCCTACGCCAAGAGACCCAGTACTTC	CASSYPLLRQETQYF
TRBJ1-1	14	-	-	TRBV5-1	TGCGCCAGCAGCTTGGAGGGCTGGAACACTGAAGCTTTCTTT	CASSLEGWNTEAFF
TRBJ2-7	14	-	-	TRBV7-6	TGTGCCAGCAGCATGGGAAGCCTTCCCTACGAGCAGTACTTC	CASSMGSLPYEQYF
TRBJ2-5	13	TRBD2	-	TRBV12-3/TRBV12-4	TGTGCCAGCAGCCTAGGGGAGGGAGAGACCCAGTACTTC	CASSLGEGETQYF
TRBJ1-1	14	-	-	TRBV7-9	TGTGCCAGCAGCTTAGTAAGGGGTTTCACTGAAGCTTTCTTT	CASSLVRGFTEAFF
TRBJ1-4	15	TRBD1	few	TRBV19	TGTGCCAGTAGTATCGCCGGGACAGTCAATGAAAAACTGTTTTTT	CASSIAGTVNEKLFF
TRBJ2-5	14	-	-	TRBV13	TGTGCCAGTCCGCATCTACCGGATGGAGAGACCCAGTACTTC	CASPHLPDGETQYF
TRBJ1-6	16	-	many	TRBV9	TGTGCCAGCAGCGTAGAGCCAGGGACATATAATTCACCCCTCCACTTT	CASSVEPGTYNSPLHF
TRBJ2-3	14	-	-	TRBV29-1	TGCAGCGCCCGAGGGGATGGGAACACAGATACGCAGTATTTT	CSARGDGNTDTQYF
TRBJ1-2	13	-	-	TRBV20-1	TGCAGTGCTAGAGATGGGGCAGGGGATGGCTACACCTTC	CSARDGAGDGYTF
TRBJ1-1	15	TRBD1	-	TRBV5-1	TGCGCCAGCAGCCCTACCGTACAGGGGGGGGCTGAAGCTTTCTTT	CASSPTVQGGAEAFF
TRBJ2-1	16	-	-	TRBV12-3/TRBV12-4	TGTGCCAGCATTTGGGGGGGCGGGAGTACCTACAATGAGCAGTTCTTC	CASIWGGGSTYNEQFF
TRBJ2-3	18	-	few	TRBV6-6	TGTGCCAGCAGTCATTACGTCTCCAGGAGATCTAGCACAGATACGCAGTATTTT	CASSHYVSRRSSTDTQYF
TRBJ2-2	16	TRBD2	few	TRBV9	TGTGCCAGCAGCGTCTGGACTAGCGGACACACCGGGGAGCTGTTTTTT	CASSVWTSGHTGELFF
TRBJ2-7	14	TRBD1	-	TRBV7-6	TGTGCCAGCAGCTTAGGGACAGGGATCAACGAGCAGTACTTC	CASSLGTGINEQYF
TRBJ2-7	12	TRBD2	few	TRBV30	TGTGCCTGGGACCGGGGGGCCTACGAGCAGTACTTC	CAWDRGAYEQYF
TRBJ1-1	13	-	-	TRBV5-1	TGCGCCAGCAAACTCGGACAGAACACTGAAGCTTTCTTT	CASKLGQNTEAFF
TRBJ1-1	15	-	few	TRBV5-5	TGTGCCAGCAGCTTGCTAGGGGCGTGGGACACTGAAGCTTTCTTT	CASSLLGAWDTEAFF
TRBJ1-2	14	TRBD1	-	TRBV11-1	TGTGCCAGCAGCTTCGGTACAGGGGCCTATGGCTACACCTTC	CASSFGTGAYGYTF
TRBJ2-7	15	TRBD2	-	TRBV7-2	TGTGCCAGCAGCCCGACCCCCAGCGGGAAGCACGAGCAGTACTTC	CASSPTPSGKHEQYF
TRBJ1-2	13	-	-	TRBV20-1	TGCAGTGCCCCCTCCAGGGGCACCGGCGGCTACACCTTC	CSAPSRGTGGYTF
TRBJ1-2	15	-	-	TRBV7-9	TGTGCCAGCAGCTCGGGCGGGAGGGCGAACTATGGCTACACCTTC	CASSSGGRANYGYTF
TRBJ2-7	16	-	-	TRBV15	TGTGCCACCAGCAGGATCGGACCGCCGAGCTCCTACGAGCAGTACTTC	CATSRIGPPSSYEQYF
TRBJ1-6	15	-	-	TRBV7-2	TGTGCCAGCAGCTCATCCAGCTCCTATAATTCACCCCTCCACTTT	CASSSSSSYNSPLHF
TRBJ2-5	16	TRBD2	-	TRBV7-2	TGTGCCAGCAGCTTCTCGGGCGGGAGGGTAAAAGAGACCCAGTACTTC	CASSFSGGRVKETQYF
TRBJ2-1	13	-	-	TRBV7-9	TGTGCCGGGGCCTGGAAGTGGGCCAATGAGCAGTTCTTC	CAGAWKWANEQFF
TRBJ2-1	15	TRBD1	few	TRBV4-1	TGCGCCAGCAGACGGGACAGTGTTCTTACAACTGAGCAGTTCTTC	CASRRDSVLTTEQFF
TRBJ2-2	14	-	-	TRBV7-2	TGTGCCAGCAGCCTGCAACAGGGACCCGGGGAGCTGTTTTTT	CASSLQQGPGELFF
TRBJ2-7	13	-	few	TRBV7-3	TGTGCCAGCAGTTCTACGTTGGGGTACGAGCAGTACTTC	CASSSTLGYEQYF
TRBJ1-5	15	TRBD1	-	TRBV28	TGTGCCAGCAGCTCCCCCGGGACAGGGTTTCAGCCCCAGCATTTT	CASSSPGTGFQPQHF
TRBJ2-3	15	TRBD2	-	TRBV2	TGTGCCAGCACCGAAGGGAGGGTCGCCACAGATACGCAGTATTTT	CASTEGRVATDTQYF
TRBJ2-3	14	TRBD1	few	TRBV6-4	TGTGCCAGCTCCGGGACAGGGCTGGCAGATACGCAGTATTTT	CASSGTGLADTQYF
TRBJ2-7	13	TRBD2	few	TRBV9	TGTGCCAGCAGTCGGGAGGACTCCTACGAGCAGTACTTC	CASSREDSYEQYF
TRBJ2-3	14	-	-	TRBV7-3	TGTGCCAGCAGCCCGGGACCCTCCGGAGATACGCAGTATTTT	CASSPGPSGDTQYF
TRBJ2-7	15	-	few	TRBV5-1	TGCGCCAGCAGCTTGTATCCAGGGGACACCTACGAGCAGTACTTC	CASSLYPGDTYEQYF
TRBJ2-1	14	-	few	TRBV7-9	TGTGCCAGCAGCCCCCGACTAGGTTACAATGAGCAGTTCTTC	CASSPRLGYNEQFF
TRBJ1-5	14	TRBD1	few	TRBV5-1	TGCGCCAGCAAACAGGGGGACGGCAATCAGCCCCAGCATTTT	CASKQGDGNQPQHF
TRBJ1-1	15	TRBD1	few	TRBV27	TGTGCCACTGACCGACAGGGGGATGAGAACACTGAAGCTTTCTTT	CATDRQGDENTEAFF